This is a list of T cell receptor beta chains from one sample in a study of early T cells in non-severe SARS-CoV-2 infection. TCRdb re-analysed the 5' RACE reads in MiXCR, keeping a single row per CDR3 protein. The sample lists tens of thousands of distinct CDR3 sequences, around 5.2% occurring once. The sample was whole blood. The receptor set was obtained from an adult who was a healthcare worker with PCR-confirmed SARS-CoV-2 infection or an uninfected control (not recorded which). Both conserved end residues are trimmed from each CDR3.

16	TRBV7-8	ASTPLPFGPTNTGELF
13	TRBV6-5	ASSYSPRENTEAF
14	TRBV11-2	ASSLMGLAGQETQY
10	TRBV7-2	ASSPGLAGVN
14	TRBV7-2	ASSPRARGGLETQY
11	TRBV28	ASSLPGGDTQY
12	TRBV4-1	ASSHRQGTDEQY
16	TRBV4-2	ASSQGKSGQGSGNTIY
12	TRBV7-9	ASSLGGPNFWQY
11	TRBV4-3	ASSLALDYEQY
15	TRBV7-2	ASSLVFRQVTSYEQY
11	TRBV6-1	ASSEVPVYEQY
12	TRBV7-9	ASSFGSGGNEQF
11	TRBV12-3/TRBV12-4	ASSIQYDQPQH
12	TRBV4-1	ASSQERRLDEQY
12	TRBV7-2	ASQDRRNHNEQF
15	TRBV20-1	SASPSQGAGAYNEQF
11	TRBV5-6	ASSFRSVETQY
18	TRBV5-1	ASSFSLGSSLGSGANVLT
11	TRBV3-1	ASSPGVPYGYT
14	TRBV5-4	ASSPGSGRGENIQY
13	TRBV11-2	ASSLGAKGANVLT
13	TRBV7-3	ASSLSASGTDTQY
7	TRBV29-1	SPLGGAF
15	TRBV12-3/TRBV12-4	ASSPLDGRLSTDTQY
14	TRBV20-1	SVSRRGSLWEETQY
14	TRBV21-1	ASSKATSGGDGTQY
11	TRBV20-1	SATTGFRPEAF
13	TRBV20-1	SASPDRGIENTQY
14	TRBV7-7	ASSPGGGLLPYEQY
12	TRBV3-1	ASTGLANTGELF